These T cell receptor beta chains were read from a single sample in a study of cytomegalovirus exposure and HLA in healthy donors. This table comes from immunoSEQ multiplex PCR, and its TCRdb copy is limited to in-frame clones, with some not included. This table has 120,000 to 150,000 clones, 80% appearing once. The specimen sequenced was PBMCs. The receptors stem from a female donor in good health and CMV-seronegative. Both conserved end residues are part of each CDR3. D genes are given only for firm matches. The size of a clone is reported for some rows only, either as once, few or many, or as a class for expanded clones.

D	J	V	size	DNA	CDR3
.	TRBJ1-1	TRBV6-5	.	TGTGCCAGCAGTCGAATGACAGGCCGGAACACTGAAGCTTTCTTT	CASSRMTGRNTEAFF
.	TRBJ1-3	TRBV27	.	TGTGCCAGCAGTTTGACAGCCCTCTCTGGAAACACCATATATTTT	CASSLTALSGNTIYF
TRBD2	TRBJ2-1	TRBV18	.	TGTGCCAGCTCACCACAGCGGGAGGCATCCTACAATGAGCAGTTCTTC	CASSPQREASYNEQFF
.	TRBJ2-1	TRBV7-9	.	TGTGCCAGCAGTGTATTTGGAGGTGAAGAGCAGTTCTTC	CASSVFGGEEQFF
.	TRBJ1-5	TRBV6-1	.	TGTGCCAGCAGTCTGGACAGTCTGAATCAGCCCCAGCATTTT	CASSLDSLNQPQHF
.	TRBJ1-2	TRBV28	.	TGTGCCAGCAGCTACAGGGCACTGAACTATGGCTACACCTTC	CASSYRALNYGYTF
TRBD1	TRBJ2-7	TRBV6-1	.	TGTGCCAGCAGTGAAGCTTGGGACAGGGCATCCTCCTACGAGCAGTACTTC	CASSEAWDRASSYEQYF
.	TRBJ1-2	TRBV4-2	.	TGTGCCAGCAGCCAAGATTTTGGGGGGAACTATGGCTACACCTTC	CASSQDFGGNYGYTF
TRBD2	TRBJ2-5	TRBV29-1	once	TGCAGCGCCACCGGGACTAGCGAACAAGAGACCCAGTACTTC	CSATGTSEQETQYF
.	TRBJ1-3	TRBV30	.	TGTGCCTGGAGGCTGGACAGCAACTCGGGAAACACCATATATTTT	CAWRLDSNSGNTIYF
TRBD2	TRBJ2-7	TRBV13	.	TGTGCCAGCAGCCCAGGGACTAGCGGGATCAACGAGCAGTACTTC	CASSPGTSGINEQYF
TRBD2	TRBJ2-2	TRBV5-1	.	TGCGCCAGCGCGGGACTAGCGGATACCGGGGAGCTGTTTTTT	CASAGLADTGELFF
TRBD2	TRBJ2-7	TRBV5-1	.	TGCGCCAGCAGCCCGGGTGGGAGGGTAGGGTTACGGGAGCAGTACTTC	CASSPGGRVGLREQYF
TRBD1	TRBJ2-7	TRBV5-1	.	TGCGCCAGCAGCTTGTTTGGACAGGGACCCTCCTACGAGCAGTACTTC	CASSLFGQGPSYEQYF
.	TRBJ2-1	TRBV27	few	TGTGCCAGCAGTTCCCAGGGGCCCTCATACAATGAGCAGTTCTTC	CASSSQGPSYNEQFF
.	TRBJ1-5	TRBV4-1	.	TGCGCCAGCAGCCAAGGAGGGTCTAGCAATCAGCCCCAGCATTTT	CASSQGGSSNQPQHF
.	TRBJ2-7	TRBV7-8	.	TGTGCCAGCAGCTTAGCGGCGGGCGGCGCGGACGAGCAGTACTTC	CASSLAAGGADEQYF
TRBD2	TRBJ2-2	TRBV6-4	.	TGTGCCAGCAGTGGACTAGCGGGAGCCGGGGAGCTGTTTTTT	CASSGLAGAGELFF
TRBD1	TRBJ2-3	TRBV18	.	TGTGCCAGCTCACGAGGGCGACAGGGCGGAGATACGCAGTATTTT	CASSRGRQGGDTQYF
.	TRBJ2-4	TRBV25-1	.	TGTGCCAGCAGTGTTAGAACAGGGTGGCTGGGGGACATTCAGTACTTC	CASSVRTGWLGDIQYF
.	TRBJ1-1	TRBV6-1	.	TGTGCCAGCAGTGAAGCGGCGGGGGTGGGGGGGATGAACACTGAAGCTTTCTTT	CASSEAAGVGGMNTEAFF
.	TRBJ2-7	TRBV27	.	TGTGCCAGCAGTTTATCGGGGCAGGATGGTTACGAGCAGTACTTC	CASSLSGQDGYEQYF
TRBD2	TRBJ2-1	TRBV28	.	TGTGCCAGCAGTTTATCGGCTAGCGGGGCCAAGCAGTTCTTC	CASSLSASGAKQFF
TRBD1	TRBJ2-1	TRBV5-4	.	TGTGCCAGCAGCTTGGGGGGACAGGGAAATGAGCAGTTCTTC	CASSLGGQGNEQFF
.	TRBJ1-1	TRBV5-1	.	TGCGCCAGCAGCCGCACGGGGGGGACCCTTGGAGTAAACACTGAAGCTTTCTTT	CASSRTGGTLGVNTEAFF
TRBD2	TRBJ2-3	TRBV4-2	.	TGTGCCAGCAGCCCCGGGACTACTCGGACAGATACGCAGTATTTT	CASSPGTTRTDTQYF
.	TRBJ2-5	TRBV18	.	TGTGCCAGCCGTGGGACATCCCAAGAGACCCAGTACTTC	CASRGTSQETQYF
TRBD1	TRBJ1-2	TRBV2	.	TGTGCCAGCAATCTTCCGGGACAGGAGTACTATGGCTACACCTTC	CASNLPGQEYYGYTF
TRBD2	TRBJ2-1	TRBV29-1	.	TGCAGCGTTGAAATATCGGCGGGAGCATACCGGTTCTTC	CSVEISAGAYRFF
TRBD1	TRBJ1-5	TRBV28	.	TGTGCCAGCAGTCGGGACAGAATGACTCATCTGCCCCAGCATTTT	CASSRDRMTHLPQHF
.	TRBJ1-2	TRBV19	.	TGTGCCAGTAGTATCATGATCCGGGACACCTATGGCTACACCTTC	CASSIMIRDTYGYTF
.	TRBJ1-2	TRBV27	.	TGTGCCAGCAGTTCGACCGCAGCGCTCTATGGCTACACCTTC	CASSSTAALYGYTF
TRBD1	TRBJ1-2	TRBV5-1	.	TGCGCCAGCAGCTTGGACAGGGGGAACTATGGCTACACCTTC	CASSLDRGNYGYTF
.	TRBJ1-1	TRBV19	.	TGTGCCAGTACTCCGGACAAGACCGGCGAAGCTTTCTTT	CASTPDKTGEAFF